The 22 T cell receptor beta chains below were found in one sample sequenced in a study of blood T cell repertoires in COVID-19. Profiled with immunoSEQ multiplex PCR; TCRdb holds only in-frame clones, not every one. Among 350,000 to 400,000 clones listed, roughly 90% were seen once. Sequenced: PBMCs or T cells enriched from blood (not recorded which). These receptors were obtained from a woman in her 30s with acute COVID-19.

This chain links TRBV7-6 with TRBJ2-7; the match to TRBD1 covers 9 bases. The CDR3 runs to 17 residues. Per germline, CDR1 SGHVS and CDR2 FNYEAQ. V lost 1 base to trimming and J lost 3 bases; unmatched junction nucleotides: 10. DNA for the CDR3: TGTGCCAGCAGCTTAGGGGGAGGCCTGGACAGGGGCTACGAGCAGTACTTC. Translation: CASSLGGGLDRGYEQYF.

V and J are TRBV18 and TRBJ2-3; TRBD1 matches 9 bases. CDR3 length: 16 amino acids. V dropped 3 bases and J dropped 3; count of bases not matched to a gene: 7. Germline V gene data show CDR1 as KGHSH and CDR2 as LQKENI. CDR3: CASSPPQGAGTDTQYF. Here the CDR3 DNA reads TGTGCCAGCTCACCTCCACAGGGGGCCGGGACAGATACGCAGTATTTT.

This chain links TRBV10-3 with TRBJ2-4; D might be TRBD2 (5 bases). Trimming pared 3 bases from V and 7 bases from J, leaving 10 bases between. The length of the CDR3 is 13 residues. Germline V gene data show CDR1 as ENHRY and CDR2 as SYGVKD. The CDR3 is CAISEEEVNIQYF. CDR3 nucleotide sequence: TGTGCCATCAGTGAAGAGGAGGTGAACATTCAGTACTTC.

The gene calls are TRBV5-1 and TRBJ1-4; the D gene is possibly TRBD1 (5 bases). The germline gives CDR1 SGHRS, CDR2 YFSETQ. The CDR3 extends over 17 amino acids. Trimming took off 5 bases at V and 2 bases at J, with 19 bases between the two ends. The CDR3 DNA is TGCGCCAGCAGATCCACCGCTCGGGCAGGGACTAATGAAAAACTGTTTTTT. Its translation is CASRSTARAGTNEKLFF. Combining the CDR3 with reference TRBV5-1 and TRBJ1-4 gives the whole variable domain KAGVTQTPRYLIKTRGQQVTLSCSPISGHRSVSWYQQTPGQGLQFLFEYFSETQRNKGNFPGRFSGRQFSNSRSEMNVSTLELGDSALYLCASRSTARAGTNEKLFFGSGTQLSVL.

The rearrangement uses TRBV25-1 and TRBJ1-2; D is possibly TRBD1 (5 bases). Germline CDR1 and CDR2: MGHDK and SYGVNS. The CDR3 has 16 residues. With 3 bases removed from V and 4 bases from J, the gap between germline ends came to 18 bases. The CDR3 DNA reads as TGTGCCAGCAGTGACCGGGACTCCCAGAGCGCCTATGGCTACACCTTC. The encoded protein is CASSDRDSQSAYGYTF.

The chain links TRBV7-8 to TRBJ2-3; 8 positions match TRBD2. The CDR3 sequence is 18 residues long. J gave up 2 bases and V 5 bases, and 15 bases lay outside the gene matches. Germline-derived CDR1 and CDR2 are SGHVS and FQNEAQ. This CDR3 reads CASSPDSGLVHVTDTQYF. The CDR3 DNA follows: TGTGCCAGCAGCCCCGATTCGGGACTAGTTCATGTCACAGATACGCAGTATTTT.

The chain has TRBV7-2 and TRBJ2-4, with 7 bases fitting TRBD1. V gave up 5 bases and J gave up 2 bases; unmatched junction bases: 6. Germline CDR1 reads SGHTA; CDR2 reads FQGNSA. The CDR3 runs 15 residues. The CDR3 region is CASSGTQGTKNIQYF. In DNA, the CDR3 is TGTGCCAGCAGCGGTACACAGGGGACCAAAAACATTCAGTACTTC.

This clone was observed once. V gene TRBV7-6 combines with J gene TRBJ2-7; 10 nucleotides agree with TRBD1. The CDR3 length is 16 residues. CDR1 and CDR2 from the germline V gene are SGHVS and FNYEAQ. V gave up 5 bases and J gave up 2 bases; unmatched junction bases: 9. The CDR3 DNA sequence: TGTGCCAGCAGCCCCCTGACAGGGGGCGGCACCTACGAGCAGTACTTC. As protein: CASSPLTGGGTYEQYF.

The J gene is TRBJ1-4, the V gene TRBV4-2, with D unclear. The CDR3 has 14 residues. V was clipped by 4 bases and J by 4 bases, with 10 bases between them. Looked up from germline, CDR1 is LGHNA and CDR2 is YNFKEQ. This CDR3 is CASSLTLGNEKLFF. The CDR3 DNA follows: TGTGCCAGCAGCCTTACCCTCGGTAATGAAAAACTGTTTTTT.

This chain uses TRBV6-2 or TRBV6-3 with TRBJ2-1, with 12 positions matching TRBD1. The germline CDR1 and CDR2 sequences are MNHEY and SVGEGT. V shed 2 bases, J shed 8 bases, and the junction held 4 bases outside the gene matches. This CDR3 contains 15 residues. In DNA, the CDR3 is TGTGCCAGCAGTTACCGGGACAGGGGGCCTTATGAGCAGTTCTTC. It is translated as CASSYRDRGPYEQFF.

The chain joins TRBV13 to TRBJ2-3, with 7 bases fitting TRBD2. CDR1 is PRHDT and CDR2 is FYEKMQ in the germline V gene (reference sequence). The CDR3 extends over 14 amino acids. V gave up 6 bases and J gave up 8 bases; unmatched junction bases: 11. CDR3 DNA: TGTGCCAGCAGGGGTCAACGTCCGGGGGGTACGCAGTATTTT. Its protein is CASRGQRPGGTQYF.

Notes on this clone: The identical CDR3 is also encoded by other nucleotide sequences in the sample. This chain connects TRBV19 to TRBJ1-5, with 7 bases that match TRBD1. This CDR3 is 13 amino acids long. In germline, CDR1 is LNHDA, CDR2 SQIVND (reference sequence). The V and J ends lost 6 bases and 7 bases, in that order; junction bases with no gene match: 6. The CDR3 DNA is TGTGCCAGTAGCCGTGACAGGGACCAGCCCCAGCATTTT. It codes for CASSRDRDQPQHF.

The chain combines TRBV24-1 with TRBJ1-5; 11 bases line up with TRBD1. Germline CDR1 KGHDR, CDR2 SFDVKD. CDR3 length: 14 residues. The V gene end was trimmed by 9 bases and the J gene end by 2 bases; junction bases not matched to a gene: 2. CDR3 DNA sequence: TGTGCCACCGGGACAGGGGGTGGCAATCAGCCCCAGCATTTT. This gives the protein CATGTGGGNQPQHF.

V gene TRBV5-6 combines with J gene TRBJ2-7, with 7 bases matching TRBD1. The CDR3 runs 14 residues. Per germline, CDR1 SGHDT and CDR2 YYEEEE. J lost 5 bases, V lost 0 bases, and 5 bases had no gene match. The CDR3 nucleotides are TGTGCCAGCAGCTTGGGAACAGGGGCCGACGAGCAGTACTTC. Translating it yields CASSLGTGADEQYF.

The chain employs TRBV4-1 and TRBJ2-7; the match to TRBD2 covers 8 bases. The CDR3 contains 15 residues. CDR1 MGHRA and CDR2 YSYEKL come from the germline V gene. The trim removed 3 bases at V and 7 bases at J, leaving 11 bases unmatched. The CDR3 DNA sequence: TGCGCCAGCAGCCAGCGCGGGACTAGAGATCGGGAGCAGTACTTC. Its protein product is CASSQRGTRDREQYF.

The chain employs TRBV12-3 or TRBV12-4 and TRBJ1-2, with TRBD1 matching 7 bases. This CDR3 contains 13 residues. J lost 4 bases, V lost 5 bases, and 4 bases had no gene match. The CDR3 here is CASSPRTGYGYTF. The CDR3 DNA reads as TGTGCCAGCAGTCCGCGGACAGGCTATGGCTACACCTTC.

This clone was picked up one time. The chain links TRBV10-3 to TRBJ1-3; maybe TRBD1 (5 bases). The germline CDR1 and CDR2 sequences are ENHRY and SYGVKD. V was clipped by 2 bases and J by 0 bases, with 14 bases between them. CDR3 size: 17 residues. The CDR3 DNA reads TGTGCCATCAGTGAGATCTCGACAGTGGCCTCTGGAAACACCATATATTTT. It codes for CAISEISTVASGNTIYF.

The chain combines TRBV5-1 with TRBJ2-1, with 8 bases fitting TRBD1. J gave up 3 bases and V 5 bases, and 7 bases lay outside the gene matches. The CDR3 length is 15 residues. Germline V gives CDR1 SGHRS, CDR2 YFSETQ. The CDR3 protein is CASRRGQAFYNEQFF. The CDR3 DNA sequence: TGCGCCAGCAGGCGGGGACAGGCCTTCTACAATGAGCAGTTCTTC.

The rearrangement uses TRBV18 and TRBJ1-4; 11 bases line up with TRBD1. The ends lost 6 bases at V and 7 bases at J; junction bases unmatched: 7. Germline values: CDR1 KGHSH, CDR2 LQKENI. This CDR3 region has 15 residues. CDR3 bases: TGTGCCAGCTCCCCCGGGGACAGGGGGTCTGAAAAACTGTTTTTT. It encodes CASSPGDRGSEKLFF.

The rearrangement links TRBV9 to TRBJ2-1, with TRBD1 matching over 8 bases. Unmatched junction bases numbered 19, after V lost 0 bases and J lost 5 bases. Germline V gene lookup returns CDR1 SGDLS and CDR2 YYNGEE. This CDR3 contains 20 residues. The chain's CDR3 is CASSVATQTGDESGDNEQFF. The CDR3 bases are TGTGCCAGCAGCGTAGCTACCCAGACAGGGGACGAATCTGGGGACAATGAGCAGTTCTTC. Combining the CDR3 with reference TRBV9 and TRBJ2-1 gives the whole variable domain DSGVTQTPKHLITATGQRVTLRCSPRSGDLSVYWYQQSLDQGLQFLIQYYNGEERAKGNILERFSAQQFPDLHSELNLSSLELGDSALYFCASSVATQTGDESGDNEQFFGPGTRLTVL.

V is TRBV9 and J is TRBJ2-6, with a tentative D call TRBD2 (5 bases). The CDR3 sequence is 16 residues long. Per the germline V gene, CDR1 is SGDLS and CDR2 is YYNGEE. V was shortened by 0 bases and J by 2 bases, with 9 bases between the two germline ends. The CDR3 DNA reads TGTGCCAGCAGCGTAGGCCCGGAGGCTGGGGCCAACGTCCTGACTTTC. Protein product: CASSVGPEAGANVLTF.

The chain employs TRBV5-6 and TRBJ1-1; unclear D gene. The CDR3 is 14 amino acids. Germline CDR1 is SGHDT and CDR2 is YYEEEE. V lost 0 bases and J lost 1, with 7 bases in between. Written as DNA, the CDR3 is TGTGCCAGCAGCTTGGGCTACCGGAACACTGAAGCTTTCTTT. Its protein is CASSLGYRNTEAFF. The whole variable domain, filled in from reference TRBV5-6 and TRBJ1-1, reads DAGVTQSPTHLIKTRGQQVTLRCSPKSGHDTVSWYQQALGQGPQFIFQYYEEEERQRGNFPDRFSGHQFPNYSSELNVNALLLGDSALYLCASSLGYRNTEAFFGQGTRLTVV.